These T cell receptor beta chains were read from a single sample in a study of OX40 agonist ivuxolimab in advanced cancers. TCRdb keeps only in-frame clones here, not all; method: immunoSEQ multiplex PCR. The profile shows more than 20,000 clones, 75% to 85% of them singletons. Sequences were derived from CD4+ or CD8+ T cells sorted from blood, sampled in a trial of the OX40 agonist ivuxolimab. Every receptor here comes from an adult with an advanced solid tumor such as melanoma, head and neck, liver or kidney cancer. The CDR3 runs from the conserved cysteine through the conserved F or W. The D gene is left open where the match is weak. Size is stated for part of the rows, as once, few or many counts, or as a class when the clone is expanded.

V gene,J gene,clone size,D gene,CDR3 protein,CDR3 DNA
TRBV28,TRBJ2-3,-,TRBD2,CASSSPVLGGAGGTDTQYF,TGTGCCAGCAGTTCGCCTGTACTGGGGGGAGCGGGGGGCACAGATACGCAGTATTTT
TRBV2,TRBJ2-3,-,TRBD1,CASSRPSPGTGASDTQYF,TGTGCCAGCAGTAGGCCCTCCCCCGGGACAGGGGCCTCAGATACGCAGTATTTT
TRBV30,TRBJ2-1,-,-,CAWDVDNEQFF,TGTGCCTGGGACGTTGACAATGAGCAGTTCTTC
TRBV18,TRBJ2-7,-,-,CASSTARGAYEQYF,TGTGCCAGCTCAACGGCCAGGGGCGCCTACGAGCAGTACTTC
TRBV5-1,TRBJ2-7,-,TRBD1,CASSSLTGSGLEQYF,TGCGCCAGCAGCTCGTTGACAGGGTCGGGTCTCGAGCAGTACTTC
TRBV6-1,TRBJ1-3,-,-,CASSEPGGGNTIYF,TGTGCCAGCAGTGAACCGGGTGGTGGAAACACCATATATTTT
TRBV6-4,TRBJ2-1,-,-,CASSEGTQQFF,TGTGCCAGCAGTGAGGGGACTCAGCAGTTCTTC
TRBV12-5,TRBJ2-2,-,TRBD2,CASGAGGSGGPGELFF,TGTGCTAGTGGGGCTGGCGGGAGCGGGGGACCCGGGGAGCTGTTTTTT
TRBV29-1,TRBJ1-5,-,-,CSALGDLPNQPQHF,TGCAGCGCCTTAGGGGATCTGCCTAATCAGCCCCAGCATTTT
TRBV12-2,TRBJ1-5,-,-,CATPRTENQPQHF,TGTGCAACCCCCCGGACAGAGAATCAGCCCCAGCATTTT
TRBV9,TRBJ2-7,-,-,CASSTAGSSDYEQYF,TGTGCCAGCAGCACTGCCGGGAGCTCGGACTACGAGCAGTACTTC
TRBV11-2,TRBJ1-2,-,TRBD1,CASSLAPTGIDGYTF,TGTGCCAGCAGCTTAGCCCCGACAGGGATAGATGGCTACACCTTC
TRBV30,TRBJ2-1,-,TRBD1,CAWIIWTGGNEQFF,TGTGCCTGGATCATTTGGACAGGGGGCAATGAGCAGTTCTTC
TRBV11-3,TRBJ2-7,few,-,CASRAGPGDEQYF,TGTGCCAGCCGGGCAGGGCCAGGGGACGAGCAGTACTTC
TRBV19,TRBJ1-1,-,-,CASSIRQNTEAFF,TGTGCCAGTAGTATACGGCAGAACACTGAAGCTTTCTTT
TRBV30,TRBJ1-1,-,-,CALEASWGEAFF,TGTGCCCTGGAGGCTTCTTGGGGTGAAGCTTTCTTT
TRBV6-5,TRBJ1-4,once,-,CASSYSATENEKLFF,TGTGCCAGCAGTTACTCGGCAACAGAAAATGAAAAACTGTTTTTT
TRBV14,TRBJ1-6,-,-,CASSRLGPAYNSPLHF,TGTGCCAGCAGCCGTCTCGGACCGGCTTATAATTCACCCCTCCACTTT
TRBV28,TRBJ1-5,-,-,CASRKGGSLNQPQHF,TGTGCCAGCAGAAAGGGGGGAAGCCTGAATCAGCCCCAGCATTTT
TRBV27,TRBJ2-7,-,-,CASSFGQGSSYEQYF,TGTGCCAGCAGTTTTGGGCAGGGAAGCTCCTACGAGCAGTACTTC
TRBV6-1,TRBJ2-7,-,-,CASSEGLVRASYEQYF,TGTGCCAGCAGTGAAGGCTTGGTAAGGGCCTCCTACGAGCAGTACTTC
TRBV25-1,TRBJ2-2,-,-,CASSEPKDRHLTGELFF,TGTGCCAGCAGTGAACCTAAAGACAGACACTTAACCGGGGAGCTGTTTTTT
TRBV28,TRBJ2-5,-,-,CASRQTRVETQYF,TGTGCCAGCAGACAGACAAGAGTAGAGACCCAGTACTTC
TRBV6-5,TRBJ1-2,-,TRBD1,CASSQGQGGGYTF,TGTGCCAGCAGTCAAGGACAGGGCGGAGGCTACACCTTC
TRBV10-1,TRBJ1-6,once,TRBD1,CASSGQGNSPLHF,TGCGCCAGCTCGGGACAGGGTAATTCACCCCTCCACTTT
TRBV7-9,TRBJ1-1,few,-,CASRGATEAFF,TGTGCCAGCCGGGGGGCCACTGAAGCTTTCTTT
TRBV6-1,TRBJ2-5,-,-,CASIPGGNQETQYF,TGTGCCAGCATCCCAGGTGGGAATCAAGAGACCCAGTACTTC
TRBV13,TRBJ2-2,-,TRBD1,CASSWTGVNTGELFF,TGTGCCAGCAGTTGGACAGGGGTGAACACCGGGGAGCTGTTTTTT
TRBV19,TRBJ1-4,-,TRBD1,CASRETGGGEKLFF,TGTGCCAGTAGGGAGACAGGGGGTGGCGAAAAACTGTTTTTT
TRBV7-9,TRBJ2-7,-,-,CASSYEGRTTYEQYF,TGTGCCAGCAGCTATGAGGGGCGGACAACCTACGAGCAGTACTTC
TRBV7-9,TRBJ2-5,-,TRBD1,CASSADRAQVGETQYF,TGTGCCAGCAGCGCCGACAGGGCTCAGGTAGGAGAGACCCAGTACTTC
TRBV19,TRBJ1-5,-,-,CASIINTRSNQPQHF,TGTGCCAGTATAATTAACACCCGTAGCAATCAGCCCCAGCATTTT
TRBV19,TRBJ1-2,-,TRBD1,CASSLDRYGYTF,TGTGCCAGTAGCTTGGACAGGTATGGCTACACCTTC
TRBV6-1,TRBJ2-7,-,TRBD1,CASRATGVYEQYF,TGTGCCAGCAGGGCTACAGGGGTATACGAGCAGTACTTC
TRBV28,TRBJ2-6,-,-,CASSPPGGSSGANVLTF,TGTGCCAGCAGCCCACCAGGCGGTAGCTCTGGGGCCAACGTCCTGACTTTC
TRBV9,TRBJ1-2,-,-,CASSLLDRFANYGYTF,TGTGCCAGCAGCCTTCTCGACAGGTTCGCTAACTATGGCTACACCTTC
TRBV19,TRBJ2-1,-,TRBD1,CASSPRDRGDEQFF,TGTGCCAGTAGTCCCCGGGACAGGGGCGATGAGCAGTTCTTC
TRBV6-1,TRBJ1-4,-,-,CASSEHISTNEKLFF,TGTGCCAGCAGTGAACACATTTCAACTAATGAAAAACTGTTTTTT
TRBV7-3,TRBJ2-7,-,TRBD1,CASSLGTGAYEQYF,TGTGCCAGCAGCTTAGGGACAGGGGCCTACGAGCAGTACTTC
TRBV29-1,TRBJ1-4,-,TRBD1,CSVEVSRPGQDRGNEKLFF,TGCAGCGTTGAAGTTTCCCGTCCTGGTCAGGACAGGGGTAATGAAAAACTGTTTTTT
TRBV27,TRBJ2-1,-,-,CASSRALAGEQFF,TGTGCCAGCAGCCGAGCACTAGCAGGTGAGCAGTTCTTC
TRBV7-3,TRBJ1-1,-,-,CASSPVGRNTEAFF,TGTGCCAGCAGCCCCGTGGGGAGGAACACTGAAGCTTTCTTT
TRBV27,TRBJ1-1,-,-,CASSSRTEAFF,TGTGCCAGCAGTTCTCGCACTGAAGCTTTCTTT
TRBV20-1,TRBJ2-1,-,-,CSARDGIMWFF,TGCAGTGCTAGAGATGGGATTATGTGGTTCTTC
TRBV9,TRBJ1-2,-,TRBD1,CASSVADRVDYGYTF,TGTGCCAGCAGCGTAGCTGACAGGGTAGACTATGGCTACACCTTC
TRBV19,TRBJ1-5,-,-,CASSIYTRILTGGNQPQHF,TGTGCCAGTAGTATTTACACCCGAATCTTGACAGGAGGCAATCAGCCCCAGCATTTT
TRBV6-5,TRBJ1-4,once,TRBD1,CASSPGQGAEKLFF,TGTGCCAGCAGCCCCGGACAGGGTGCTGAAAAACTGTTTTTT
TRBV5-1,TRBJ1-5,-,-,CASSLGTDQPQHF,TGCGCCAGCAGCTTGGGTACGGATCAGCCCCAGCATTTT
TRBV5-1,TRBJ2-2,-,TRBD1,CASSFGTGIGVTSNTGELFF,TGCGCCAGCAGCTTTGGGACAGGGATAGGGGTCACCTCGAACACCGGGGAGCTGTTTTTT